This TCR beta chain derives from a study of patients and donors after allogeneic stem cell transplantation. The CDR3 is made up of 14 amino acids. Per the germline V gene, CDR1 is SGHRS and CDR2 is YFSETQ. V was trimmed by 2 bases and J by 12 bases, leaving 17 bases between them. TCRdb called the RT-PCR reads again in MiXCR, with one record for every CDR3 protein. The sample includes approximately 410,000 distinct CDR3 sequences, 16% of them seen just once. This clonotype has only a few counts. This clonotype originated in a human donor who was either an allogeneic HSCT recipient or a stem cell or donor lymphocyte infusion donor (not recorded which). It is not recorded whose cells these are; they may come from a transplant donor. The sequenced sample was blood, either unsorted or a sorted T cell fraction (not recorded which). The chain links TRBV5-1 to TRBJ1-4; no reliable D call. As DNA, the CDR3 is TGCGCCAGCAGCTTAGTACCGGCAGATTTGGAACTGTTTTTT. Its translation is CASSLVPADLELFF.